This T cell receptor beta chain was documented in a study of beta chain features in type 1 diabetes. Every donor provided one heparinised blood draw, which averaged approximately 100 mL. It was via CD45RO/CCR7/CD25/CD127/CD95/CD27 that CD4+ naive, central memory, regulatory and stem cell-like memory cells were sorted. Regarding the study as a whole: The naive, central memory and Treg TCRB repertoires of patients appeared to be more similar to one another than those of healthy donors. The study found moderately but significantly shorter TCRB CDR3s in all four CD4+ subsets of Type 1 diabetes patients.

TCRB transcripts that were expressed got sequenced, as all of the isolated RNA had been reverse transcribed. Samples of naive, central memory and regulatory T cells yielded a mean of about 3.57 million reads. Profiled with immunoSEQ multiplex PCR; TCRdb holds only in-frame clones, not every one. The sample shows about 280,000 clones, around 16% of them seen only once. Comments on this clone: Its specificity is not known.

CDR3 size: 14 residues. Germline V lookup: CDR1 ENHRY, CDR2 SYGVKD. Losses at the gene ends were 6 bases for V and 3 bases for J; bases not matched to a gene: 7. The sequence came from a man between 18 and 29 years old with type 1 diabetes. The sequenced sample was naive CD4+ T cells from blood. V usage is TRBV10-3 and J usage is TRBJ2-5; TRBD1 matches at 7 bases. The CDR3 bases are TGTGCCATCAGCTCGGACAGGACCAAAGAGACCCAGTACTTC. Its translation is CAISSDRTKETQYF.